This T cell receptor (beta chain) is from a study of CD8 T cells in ankylosing spondylitis. Each CDR3 protein is one row after TCRdb ran MiXCR on the 5' RACE reads. The sample contains some 840,000 distinct CDR3 sequences, approximately 12% of which appear only once. Notes on the study in general: Earlier studies detected some motif variants in reactive arthritis synovial fluid and blood. The study identified a TCR beta motif of several highly homologous variants that appeared characteristic of ankylosing spondylitis blood.

The CDR3 runs 15 residues. In germline, CDR1 is SQVTM, CDR2 ANQGSEA. Only a few counts were recorded for this clonotype. No antigen is known for it. A much larger clone differs by one base, so this may be a read error. The specimen sequenced was blood, either unsorted or a sorted T cell fraction (not recorded which). This sequence was found in a male donor with ankylosing spondylitis. The chain has TRBV29-1 and TRBJ2-5; 11 nucleotides agree with TRBD1. CDR3 loop: CSYRPGQGDKETQYF. The DNA of the CDR3 is TGCAGTTACCGCCCGGGACAGGGGGACAAAGAGACCCAGTACTTC.